This T cell receptor (beta chain) originates from a study of blood T cells in healthy people across ages. Primers used in a second PCR of about 7 to 12 cycles were a sample-barcoded 5' primer and a J-beta primer mix. In TCRdb, the 5' RACE reads were re-called with MiXCR into one record per CDR3 protein. The data show about 1 million distinct CDR3 sequences, 35% to 50% seen once. Study-level findings and limits: Among T cells, TCR beta diversity per million cells dropped roughly linearly as age rose. Relative to aged donors, long-lived donors carried more naive CD4+ cells and displayed higher diversity.

For this clonotype: Its specificity is not known.

The sequence was collected from a woman aged 60-70 years in good health. The sample consisted of blood.

Here the CDR3 DNA reads TGTGCCAGCAGCCAAGCCCGTTCGGCGGGGGAGCTGTTTTTT. Protein: CASSQARSAGELFF. V is TRBV3-1 and J is TRBJ2-2; D ambiguous. Per the germline V gene, CDR1 is LGHDT and CDR2 is YNNKEL (reference sequence). The CDR3 has 14 amino acids. Trimming took off 1 base at V and 8 bases at J, with 11 bases between the two ends.